The 2 T cell receptor beta chains reported below all come from one sample, sequenced in a study of Graves' ophthalmopathy and Graves' hyperthyroidism. As the template, RNA transcripts were used to amplify TCR beta CDR3 regions. HTBI primers served in a first-round RT-PCR, which a second-round multiplex PCR followed. TCRdb processed the multiplex PCR reads anew with MiXCR; each CDR3 protein has one entry. The sample carries about 380,000 distinct CDR3 sequences, roughly 14% recorded once. Sequenced material: peripheral blood. These receptor sequences come from a young woman with stable Graves' hyperthyroidism.

This clonotype has at least ten counts. The V call is TRBV5-1, the J call TRBJ2-6; D possibly corresponds to TRBD2 (6 bases). CDR1 and CDR2 (germline): SGHRS, YFSETQ. The CDR3 consists of 17 residues. Deletions cut 0 bases from V and 0 bases from J, with 10 bases between. The CDR3 bases are TGCGCCAGCAGCTTGGCCGCGGGGAGCTCTGGGGCCAACGTCCTGACTTTC. Protein product: CASSLAAGSSGANVLTF.

This clonotype was detected many times. The genes are TRBV29-1 and TRBJ2-2; possible D gene TRBD1, 6 bases. Trimming removed 3 bases from V and 1 base from J, with 15 bases in between. This CDR3 region has 16 residues. Germline V gene data show CDR1 as SQVTM and CDR2 as ANQGSEA. Here the CDR3 reads CSVEVRGPLNTGELFF. CDR3 DNA sequence: TGCAGCGTTGAGGTCAGGGGCCCCTTGAACACCGGGGAGCTGTTTTTT.